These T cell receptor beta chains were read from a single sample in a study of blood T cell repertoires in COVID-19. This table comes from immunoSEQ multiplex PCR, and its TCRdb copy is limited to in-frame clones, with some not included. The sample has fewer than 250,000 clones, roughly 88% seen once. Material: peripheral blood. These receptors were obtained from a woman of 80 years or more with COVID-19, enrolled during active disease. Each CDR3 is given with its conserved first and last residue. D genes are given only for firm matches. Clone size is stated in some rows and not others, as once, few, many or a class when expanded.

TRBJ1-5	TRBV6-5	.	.	TGTGCCAGCAAGGAGGGTACTAATCAGCCCCAGCATTTT	CASKEGTNQPQHF
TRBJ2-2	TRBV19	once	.	TGTGCCAGTAGTATAGAGGTCCCGGGCGGGGAGCTGTTTTTT	CASSIEVPGGELFF
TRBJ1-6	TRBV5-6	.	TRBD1	TGTGCCAGCAGCTTGGGGGACAGGGGGCTCGGTTGGAATTCACCCCTCCACTTT	CASSLGDRGLGWNSPLHF
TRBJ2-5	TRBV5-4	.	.	TGTGCCAGCAGATACACAGGGAGAGAGACCCAGTACTTC	CASRYTGRETQYF
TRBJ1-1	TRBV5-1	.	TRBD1	TGCGCTAGCAGGCGGACAGGGGACACTGAAGCTTTCTTT	CASRRTGDTEAFF
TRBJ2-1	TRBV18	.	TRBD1	TGTGCCAGCTCACTCGGACAGGGGAATGAGCAGTTCTTC	CASSLGQGNEQFF
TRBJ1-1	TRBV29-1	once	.	TGCAGCGCCCGGAACAGGAACACTGAAGCTTTCTTT	CSARNRNTEAFF
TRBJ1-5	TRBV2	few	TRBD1	TGTGCCAGCAGTGCTCAGGGGGCGGGCAATCAGCCCCAGCATTTT	CASSAQGAGNQPQHF
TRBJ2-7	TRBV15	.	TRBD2	TGTGCCACCAGCAGAGAGATTAGCGGGGGGACCTACGAGCAGTACTTC	CATSREISGGTYEQYF
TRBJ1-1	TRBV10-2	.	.	TGCGCCAGCAGGTCGGGACTAACGAACACTGAAGCTTTCTTT	CASRSGLTNTEAFF
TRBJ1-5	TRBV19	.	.	TGTGCCAGTAGTACTGCAGGGTCGGCGGCCCAGCATTTT	CASSTAGSAAQHF
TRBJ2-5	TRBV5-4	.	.	TGTGCCAGCAGCTTGCAGGGGGGAGGAGAGACCCAGTACTTC	CASSLQGGGETQYF
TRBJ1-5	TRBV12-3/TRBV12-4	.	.	TGTGCCAGCAGTAGACAGGATCTGACCCAGCATTTT	CASSRQDLTQHF
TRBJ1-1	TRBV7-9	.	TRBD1	TGTGCCAGCAGCAGCTGGGACAGGGGGCGATCTGAAGCTTTCTTT	CASSSWDRGRSEAFF
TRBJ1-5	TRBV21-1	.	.	TGTGCCAGCAGCAAAGTCGACAGGTTTAATCAGCCCCAGCATTTT	CASSKVDRFNQPQHF
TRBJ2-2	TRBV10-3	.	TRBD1	TGTGCCATCAGAGGCCCGGGGACAGAGAACACCGGGGAGCTGTTTTTT	CAIRGPGTENTGELFF